A single sample is the source of the 9 T cell receptor beta chains below, sequenced in a study of OX40 agonist ivuxolimab in advanced cancers. Repertoires were generated with immunoSEQ multiplex PCR, while TCRdb's copy carries only in-frame clones and drops some. The table shows just under 75,000 clones, with 80% to 95% occurring only once. Sample: CD4+ or CD8+ T cells sorted from blood, taken in a trial of the OX40 agonist ivuxolimab. The receptors here all came from an adult with an advanced solid tumor such as melanoma, head and neck, liver or kidney cancer.

The chain joins TRBV6-1 to TRBJ2-5; D gene uncertain. There are 13 residues in the CDR3. Germline CDR1 reads MNHNS; CDR2 reads SASEGT. The ends were cut back, 7 bases at V and 1 base at J, with 10 bases in the middle. The CDR3 loop is CASKYYFQETQYF. CDR3 coding DNA: TGTGCCAGCAAGTATTACTTCCAAGAGACCCAGTACTTC.

Only one count was recorded for this clone. The chain uses TRBV5-1 and TRBJ2-1; D perhaps matches TRBD2 (5 bases). Trimming stripped 4 bases from V and 15 bases from J, with 26 bases between. Per germline, CDR1 SGHRS and CDR2 YFSETQ. CDR3 length: 15 amino acids. CDR3 in amino acids: CASSQDLTRTNKWFF. CDR3 bases: TGCGCCAGCAGCCAGGATCTAACTAGAACCAATAAATGGTTCTTC.

For this clone: This specimen includes other DNA sequences encoding the same CDR3. This chain links TRBV7-9 with TRBJ1-5; 7 bases match TRBD1. From germline, CDR1 is SEHNR and CDR2 FQNEAQ (reference sequence). The CDR3 is 14 amino acids. The ends lost 4 bases at V and 3 bases at J; junction bases unmatched: 3. CDR3 DNA: TGTGCCAGCAGCTCGGGACAGCCCAATCAGCCCCAGCATTTT. It codes for CASSSGQPNQPQHF.

The chain carries TRBV15 and TRBJ2-1; either TRBD1 or TRBD2 may supply D (5 bases each). Per the germline V gene, CDR1 is LNHNV and CDR2 is YYDKDF (reference sequence). There are 20 residues in the CDR3. Trimming took 3 bases from V and 4 from J, leaving 28 bases between them. The DNA for the CDR3 is TGTGCCACCAGCAGGGGTGGGACGCACTCGGGGCGCTGGCTATACAATGAGCAGTTCTTC. Its protein is CATSRGGTHSGRWLYNEQFF. Combining the CDR3 with reference TRBV15 and TRBJ2-1 gives the whole variable domain DAMVIQNPRYQVTQFGKPVTLSCSQTLNHNVMYWYQQKSSQAPKLLFHYYDKDFNNEADTPDNFQSRRPNTSFCFLDIRSPGLGDTAMYLCATSRGGTHSGRWLYNEQFFGPGTRLTVL.

V and J are TRBV18 and TRBJ2-1; the D gene is possibly TRBD1 (5 bases). CDR1 is KGHSH and CDR2 is LQKENI in the germline V gene. The CDR3 consists of 16 residues. With 5 bases removed from V and 8 bases from J, the gap between germline ends came to 22 bases. This CDR3 is CASSRLVQAGADEQFF. The CDR3 DNA is TGTGCCAGCTCAAGGCTCGTACAGGCTGGGGCCGATGAGCAGTTCTTC.

The genes are TRBV5-8 and TRBJ1-5; TRBD1 matches at 7 bases. The germline V gene has CDR1 SGHTS and CDR2 YDEGEE. The CDR3 contains 15 residues. V lost 0 bases and J lost 4; bases outside the gene matches: 4. DNA for the CDR3: TGTGCCAGCAGCTTGGAGACAGGGCCGAATCAGCCCCAGCATTTT. It yields the protein CASSLETGPNQPQHF.

Regarding this clone: Its ends do not fully match the called genes, so a read error is possible. The chain carries TRBV20-1 and TRBJ2-1; TRBD2 might be the D (5 bases). CDR3 length: 11 amino acids. Per germline, CDR1 DFQATT and CDR2 SNEGSKA (reference sequence). The CDR3 nucleotides are TGCAGTGCTACTCCTGAGAGGGTCCCAATCTTC. It encodes CSATPERVPIF.

V gene TRBV6-5 combines with J gene TRBJ1-5, with no clear D. The CDR3 length is 12 residues. CDR1 and CDR2 from the germline V gene are MNHEY and SVGAGI. V was cut by 6 bases and J by 4 bases, with 7 bases left in between. The CDR3 DNA sequence: TGTGCCAGCAGGGGCACAAATCAGCCCCAGCATTTT. This codes for CASRGTNQPQHF.

The chain carries TRBV30 and TRBJ1-5; D uncertain. The V end was cut by 1 base, the J end by 3 bases, with 7 bases between. Germline CDR1 and CDR2: GTSNPN and SVGIG (reference sequence). The CDR3 covers 13 residues. The DNA for the CDR3 is TGTGCCTGGAGTGCGAGGGACAATCAGCCCCAGCATTTT. This translates into CAWSARDNQPQHF.